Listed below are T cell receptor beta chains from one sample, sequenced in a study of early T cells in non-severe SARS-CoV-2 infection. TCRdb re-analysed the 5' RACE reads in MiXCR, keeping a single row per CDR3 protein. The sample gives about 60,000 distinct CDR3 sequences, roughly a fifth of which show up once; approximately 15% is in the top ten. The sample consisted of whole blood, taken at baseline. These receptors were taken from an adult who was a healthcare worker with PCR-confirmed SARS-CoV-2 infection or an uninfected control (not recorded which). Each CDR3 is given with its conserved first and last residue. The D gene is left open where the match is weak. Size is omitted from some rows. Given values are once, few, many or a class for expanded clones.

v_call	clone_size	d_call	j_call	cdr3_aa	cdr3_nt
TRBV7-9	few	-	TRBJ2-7	CASSLQIGGLLASYEQYF	TGTGCCAGCAGCTTGCAGATTGGAGGGTTGTTAGCCTCCTACGAGCAGTACTTC
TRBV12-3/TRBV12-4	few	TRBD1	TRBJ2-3	CASSSGQRDMDTQYF	TGTGCCAGCAGTTCGGGACAGAGAGATATGGATACGCAGTATTTT
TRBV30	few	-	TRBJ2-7	CAWLRGDEQYF	TGTGCCTGGCTCAGGGGCGACGAGCAGTACTTC
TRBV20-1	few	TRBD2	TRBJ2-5	CSAKILAGEGETQYF	TGCAGTGCTAAAATATTGGCGGGGGAAGGAGAGACCCAGTACTTC
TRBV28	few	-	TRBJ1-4	CASSPGGEGDEKLFF	TGTGCCAGCTCCCCCGGAGGGGAGGGGGATGAAAAACTGTTTTTT
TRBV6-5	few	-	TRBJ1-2	CASSLDTNYGYTF	TGTGCCAGCAGCCTAGACACAAACTATGGCTACACCTTC
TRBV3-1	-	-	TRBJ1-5	CASSQSDEPQHF	TGTGCCAGCAGCCAATCGGACGAGCCCCAGCATTTT
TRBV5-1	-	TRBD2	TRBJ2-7	CASSPGGEYEQYF	TGCGCCAGCAGCCCGGGAGGAGAATACGAGCAGTACTTC
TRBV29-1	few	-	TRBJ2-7	CSVVARSYEQYF	TGCAGCGTTGTAGCCAGATCCTACGAGCAGTACTTC
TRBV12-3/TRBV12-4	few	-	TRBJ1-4	CASTKFASTNEKLFF	TGTGCCAGCACCAAATTCGCCTCAACTAATGAAAAACTGTTTTTT
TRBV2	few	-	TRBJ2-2	CASCQTPGPRKPGELFF	TGTGCCAGTTGTCAAACGCCGGGCCCAAGGAAACCCGGGGAGCTGTTTTTT
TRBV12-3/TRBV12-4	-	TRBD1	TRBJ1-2	CASSLGQGGLYGYTF	TGTGCCAGCAGTTTAGGACAGGGGGGACTCTATGGCTACACCTTC
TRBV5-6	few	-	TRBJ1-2	CASSPGRTLVPYGYTF	TGTGCCAGCAGCCCAGGACGGACCCTCGTACCATATGGCTACACCTTC
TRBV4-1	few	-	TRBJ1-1	CASSPSVVGNTEAFF	TGCGCCAGCAGCCCATCCGTAGTAGGGAACACTGAAGCTTTCTTT
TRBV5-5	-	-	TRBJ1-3	CASSLLGFDLSGNTIYF	TGTGCCAGCAGCCTGCTGGGGTTTGATCTCTCTGGAAACACCATATATTTT
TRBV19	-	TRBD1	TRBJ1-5	CASTLEPGQGPQPQHF	TGTGCCAGTACCCTCGAACCGGGACAGGGGCCTCAGCCCCAGCATTTT
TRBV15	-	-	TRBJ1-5	CATSRDRLGEPQHF	TGTGCCACCAGCAGAGATCGGCTTGGCGAGCCCCAGCATTTT
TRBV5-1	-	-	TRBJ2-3	CASSALLGADTQYF	TGCGCCAGCAGCGCATTACTGGGGGCGGATACGCAGTATTTT
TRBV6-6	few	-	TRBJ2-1	CASSRDASSYNEQFF	TGTGCCAGCAGTCGGGACGCCAGCTCCTACAATGAGCAGTTCTTC
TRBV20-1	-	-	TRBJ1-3	CSAINGPSNTIYF	TGCAGTGCTATTAATGGGCCATCTAACACCATATATTTT
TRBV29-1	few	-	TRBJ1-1	CSVEKPGANTEAFF	TGCAGCGTTGAGAAACCGGGGGCCAACACTGAAGCTTTCTTT
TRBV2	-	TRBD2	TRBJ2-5	CASSEGLAGGETQYF	TGTGCCAGCAGTGAAGGGCTAGCGGGGGGTGAGACCCAGTACTTC
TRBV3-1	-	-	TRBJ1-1	CASSQVGQNTEAFF	TGTGCCAGCAGCCAAGTAGGGCAGAACACTGAAGCTTTCTTT
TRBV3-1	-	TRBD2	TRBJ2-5	CASSLSTSGRETQYF	TGTGCCAGCAGCCTGTCGACTAGCGGAAGAGAAACCCAGTACTTC
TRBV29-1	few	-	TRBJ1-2	CSALTQVTAGGYTF	TGCAGCGCCCTGACACAGGTCACGGCTGGGGGCTACACCTTC
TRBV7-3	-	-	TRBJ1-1	CASSSQLNTEAFF	TGTGCCAGCAGCTCTCAACTGAACACTGAAGCTTTCTTT
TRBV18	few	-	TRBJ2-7	CASSPENKEQYF	TGTGCCAGCTCACCGGAAAACAAGGAGCAGTACTTC
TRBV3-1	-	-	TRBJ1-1	CASSQPRQRAFF	TGTGCCAGCAGCCAACCGAGACAGAGAGCTTTCTTT
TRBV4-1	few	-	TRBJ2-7	CASSHEGGAAYEQYF	TGCGCCAGCAGCCACGAAGGGGGGGCGGCCTACGAGCAGTACTTC
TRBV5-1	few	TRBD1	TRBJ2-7	CASSGRQGPYEQYF	TGCGCCAGCAGCGGGAGACAGGGCCCCTACGAGCAGTACTTC
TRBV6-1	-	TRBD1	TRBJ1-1	CASSERSRGDEAFF	TGTGCCAGCAGTGAACGCTCCAGGGGGGATGAAGCTTTCTTT
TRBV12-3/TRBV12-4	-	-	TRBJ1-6	CASRISSYNSPLHF	TGTGCCAGCAGAATCAGCTCCTATAATTCACCCCTCCACTTT
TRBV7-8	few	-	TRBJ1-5	CASSLATGQGIEPQHF	TGTGCCAGCAGCTTAGCCACCGGTCAGGGTATAGAGCCCCAGCATTTT
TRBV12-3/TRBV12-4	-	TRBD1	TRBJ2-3	CASNTQGVDTQYF	TGTGCCAGCAACACTCAGGGGGTGGATACGCAGTATTTT
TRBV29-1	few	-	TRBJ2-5	CSVAMRGRETQYF	TGCAGCGTAGCAATGAGAGGACGGGAGACCCAGTACTTC
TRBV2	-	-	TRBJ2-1	CASRTTGVEQFF	TGTGCCAGCAGGACGACTGGGGTTGAGCAGTTCTTC
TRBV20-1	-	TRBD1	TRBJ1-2	CSAPGQGANYGYTF	TGCAGTGCTCCCGGACAGGGGGCCAACTATGGCTACACCTTC
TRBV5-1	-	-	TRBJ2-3	CASSLTFMDTQYF	TGCGCCAGCAGCTTGACGTTCATGGATACGCAGTATTTT
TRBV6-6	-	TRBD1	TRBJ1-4	CASSSGTGDEKLFF	TGTGCCAGCAGTTCCGGGACAGGGGATGAAAAACTGTTTTTT
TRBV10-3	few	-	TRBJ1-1	CATLETGATEAFF	TGTGCCACGCTAGAGACGGGGGCCACTGAAGCTTTCTTT
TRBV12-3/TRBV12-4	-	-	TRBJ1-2	CASSSLGEGYGYTF	TGTGCCAGCAGTTCCCTGGGGGAGGGCTATGGCTACACCTTC
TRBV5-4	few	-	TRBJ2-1	CASSLTGAGYNEQFF	TGTGCCAGCAGCTTGACAGGAGCGGGCTACAATGAGCAGTTCTTC
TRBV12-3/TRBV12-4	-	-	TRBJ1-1	CASRAWDTEAFF	TGTGCCAGCAGGGCTTGGGACACTGAAGCTTTCTTT
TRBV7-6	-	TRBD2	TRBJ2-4	CASSLEAGGLDGKNIQYF	TGTGCCAGCAGCTTAGAAGCGGGGGGGCTCGATGGTAAAAACATTCAGTACTTC
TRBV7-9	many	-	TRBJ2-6	CASSLVGANVLTF	TGTGCCAGCAGCTTGGTTGGGGCCAACGTCCTGACTTTC